Each of the 18 T cell receptor beta chains below was sequenced from the same sample in a study of tissue T cells after allogeneic stem cell transplantation. Method: immunoSEQ multiplex PCR; TCRdb's copy keeps in-frame clones and lacks some. The sample lists about 9,000 clones; 36% were seen once. Time point in this sample: mouse harvest day 14 after allogeneic transplant. Tail vein injection delivered 10^7 T-cell-depleted bone marrow cells and 10^6 splenic CD5+ T cells. What was sequenced was skin. Every receptor here comes from a female BALB/c mouse given C57BL/6 T cells with graft-versus-host disease after an allogeneic hematopoietic cell transplant.

Regarding this clone: All gene names here are mouse names. Coverage ceases 1 residue before the CDR3 finishes, and the germline J gene fills in the end. The rearrangement links TRBV5 to TRBJ2-7; 9 bases are a match to TRBD2. Germline trimming cut 0 bases from V and 4 bases from J; bases unmatched to any gene: 4. The CDR3 is made up of 15 amino acids. CDR1 is LGHNA and CDR2 is YNLKQL in the germline V gene (reference sequence). The CDR3 protein is CASSQEMGGPYEQYF. The CDR3 DNA, read in part, is TGTGCCAGCAGCCAAGAGATGGGGGGGCCATATGAACAGTAC.

For this clone: Each gene name is a mouse one. The CDR3 end falls 1 residue outside the read, so it is completed with the germline J gene. The rearrangement uses TRBV2 and TRBJ2-3; 8 bases match TRBD2. The CDR3 covers 15 residues. The trim removed 3 bases at V and 0 bases at J, leaving 2 bases unmatched. CDR1 LGHNA and CDR2 YSYQKL come from the germline V gene. CDR3 bases read: TGTGCCAGCAGCCACGGACTGGGTAGTGCAGAAACGCTGTAT. Protein sequence: CASSHGLGSAETLY. The CDR3, in full, reads CASSHGLGSAETLYF.

This clone was counted between two and nine times. Gene names and germline match the mouse. Read data end 1 residue before the CDR3 end; the end is taken from the germline J gene. The chain joins TRBV3 to TRBJ2-3, with 9 positions matching TRBD1. With 5 bases clipped from V and 3 bases from J, the junction kept 6 bases outside the gene matches. Germline V gene sequence: CDR1 SNHLY, CDR2 FYNGKV (reference sequence). This CDR3 is 15 amino acids long. CDR3 sequence: CASSLRDRAAETLYF. CDR3 DNA, as far as it was read: TGTGCCAGCAGCCTCCGGGACAGGGCAGCAGAAACGCTGTAT.

A word on this clone: Gene names follow the mouse nomenclature. The read is 1 residue too short to cover the CDR3 end, so that end is filled in from the germline J gene. J is TRBJ2-5 and V is TRBV23; the table gives TRBD1 as D, unverified against the DNA. The V gene's germline CDR1 is KGHTA and CDR2 FQNQQP. The CDR3 totals 13 residues. The CDR3 bases that were read are TGCTCCAGCAGGGGACAGGGCCAAGACACCCAGTAC. Protein product: CSSRGQGQDTQY. The whole CDR3 sequence is CSSRGQGQDTQYF.

As to this clone: Genes and germline come from the mouse. The sequence runs out 1 residue before the end of the CDR3; the remainder is reconstructed from the germline J gene. The rearrangement uses TRBV23 and TRBJ2-7; TRBD2 reflects the table's D call only, with no check against the DNA. Germline CDR1 and CDR2: KGHTA and FQNQQP. The CDR3 is made up of 13 amino acids. The covered CDR3 bases are TGCTCCAGCAGACTGGGTTCCTCCTATGAACAGTAC. Protein: CSSRLGSSYEQY. From start to end, the CDR3 is CSSRLGSSYEQYF.

Remarks on this clone: All gene names here are mouse names. The sequenced fragment ends 1 residue before the CDR3 boundary, so the rest is inferred from the germline J gene. The rearrangement joins TRBV12-2 to TRBJ1-3; no clear D gene. This CDR3 comprises 13 residues. Germline V gives CDR1 SGHLS, CDR2 HYDKME. The V gene lost 0 bases and the J gene lost 4 bases, with 6 bases spanning the gap. The sequenced CDR3 bases are TGTGCCAGCTCTCTCGTAGCGGGAAATACGCTCTAT. As protein: CASSLVAGNTLY. The full CDR3 is CASSLVAGNTLYF. The full variable domain, completed using reference TRBV12-2 and TRBJ1-3, is NSGVVQSPRYIIKGKGERSILKCIPISGHLSVAWYQQTQGQELKFFIQHYDKMERDKGNLPSRFSVQQFDDYHSEMNMSALELEDSAVYFCASSLVAGNTLYFGEGSRLIVV.

Details on this clone: The gene names given are mouse names. From the germline J gene comes the end of the CDR3, since the read stops 1 residue before it. The chain combines TRBV23 with TRBJ2-3; the table's D call, TRBD2, was not checked against the DNA. CDR1 is KGHTA and CDR2 is FQNQQP in the germline V gene. This CDR3 comprises 14 residues. The CDR3 protein is CSSSPDWGAETLYF. CDR3 DNA, as far as it was read: TGCTCCAGCAGTCCGGACTGGGGAGCAGAAACGCTGTAT. The full variable domain, in which reference TRBV23 and TRBJ2-3 provide the parts outside the CDR3, is DAAVTQKPRYLIKMKGQEAEMKCIPEKGHTAVFWYQQKQSKELKFLIYFQNQQPLDQIDMVKERFSAVCPSSSLCSLGIRTCEAEDSALYLCSSSPDWGAETLYFGSGTRLTVL.

By sample fraction, this clone is medium-sized. Genes and germline are mouse. The read terminates 1 residue ahead of where the CDR3 ends, so the germline J gene completes it. The chain is built from TRBV26 and TRBJ1-2, with 9 bases aligning to TRBD1. The V segment lost 3 bases and the J segment 4 bases; nucleotides outside the gene matches: 3. Looked up from germline, CDR1 is KGHPV and CDR2 is FQNQEV (reference sequence). The CDR3 loop spans 14 amino acids. The CDR3 protein is CASSLDRGSSDYTF. CDR3 DNA (partial): TGTGCCAGCAGTCTCGACAGGGGGAGCTCCGACTACACC.

Remarks on this clone: Here the gene names and germline are mouse. The sequence runs out 1 residue before the end of the CDR3; the remainder is reconstructed from the germline J gene. V and J are TRBV1 and TRBJ2-7; 9 nucleotides align to TRBD1. The CDR3 length is 14 residues. The V gene end was trimmed by 4 bases and the J gene end by 7 bases; junction bases not matched to a gene: 8. The germline CDR1 and CDR2 sequences are NSQYPW and LRSPGD (reference sequence). The CDR3 here is CTCSEAQGAGEQYF. Incomplete CDR3 DNA: TGCACCTGCAGTGAGGCACAGGGGGCGGGAGAACAGTAC.

To note about this clone: The germline and genes are mouse ones. Sequencing ends 1 residue short of the CDR3 end; the germline J gene provides the rest. The chain has TRBV26 and TRBJ2-1; no definite D call. The CDR3 length is 13 residues. Deletions cut 7 bases from V and 2 bases from J, with 9 bases between. Germline-derived CDR1 and CDR2 are KGHPV and FQNQEV (reference sequence). CDR3 DNA, as far as it was read: TGTGCCAGCACACCGAGCTACTATGCTGAGCAGTTC. This sequence encodes CASTPSYYAEQF. The complete CDR3 reads CASTPSYYAEQFF.

With regard to this clone: These gene names are mouse names. The read finishes 1 residue shy of the CDR3 end, and the germline J gene is used to complete it. V usage is TRBV26 and J usage is TRBJ2-1; D unresolved. CDR1 and CDR2 (germline): KGHPV, FQNQEV (reference sequence). This CDR3 region has 12 residues. Trimming removed 4 bases from V and 2 bases from J, with 3 bases in between. The sequenced CDR3 bases are TGTGCCAGCAGTCGGGACTATGCTGAGCAGTTC. It encodes CASSRDYAEQF. The whole CDR3 protein is CASSRDYAEQFF. Based on the CDR3 plus reference TRBV26 and TRBJ2-1, the full variable domain is NSKVIQTPRYLVKGQGQKAKMRCIPEKGHPVVFWYQQNKNNEFKFLINFQNQEVLQQIDMTEKRFSAECPSNSPCSLEIQSSEAGDSALYLCASSRDYAEQFFGPGTRLTVL.

For this clone: Germline and genes: mouse. The read terminates 1 residue ahead of where the CDR3 ends, so the germline J gene completes it. The chain carries TRBV26 and TRBJ1-6, with D possibly matching TRBD1 (5 bases). TRBJ1-6 is flagged as an ORF with uncertain function. Germline lookup yields CDR1 KGHPV and CDR2 FQNQEV (reference sequence). CDR3 length: 15 amino acids. With 3 bases removed from V and 4 bases from J, the gap between germline ends came to 10 bases. The CDR3 spells CASSLDSPYNSPLYF. The CDR3 bases that were read are TGTGCCAGCAGTCTCGACAGTCCTTATAATTCGCCCCTCTAC.

As concerns this clone: Gene and germline names: mouse. The DNA ends 1 residue before the CDR3 does, and the rest of the CDR3 is filled in from the germline J gene. Other DNA sequences in the sample encode the same CDR3. The chain carries TRBV15 and TRBJ1-1; D gene ambiguous. Looked up from germline, CDR1 is SGHND and CDR2 is FRSKSL. The CDR3 sequence is 14 residues long. Trimming removed 1 base at V and 0 bases at J, with 6 bases between. The CDR3 is CASSLGGANTEVFF. The DNA read from the CDR3 is TGTGCCAGCAGTTTAGGGGGTGCAAACACAGAAGTCTTC.

Of note for this clone: Mouse gene names and germline throughout. Read data end 1 residue before the CDR3 end; the end is taken from the germline J gene. The same CDR3 arises from other DNA sequences in this sample as well. The chain couples TRBV26 to TRBJ2-1; D remains ambiguous. Trimming stripped 2 bases from V and 0 bases from J, with 5 bases between. The CDR3 spans 14 residues. The V gene's germline CDR1 is KGHPV and CDR2 FQNQEV (reference sequence). The sequenced CDR3 bases are TGTGCCAGCAGTCTGGGCAGTAACTATGCTGAGCAGTTC. Translation: CASSLGSNYAEQF. The full CDR3 protein is CASSLGSNYAEQFF.

This clone is categorized as medium-sized. Gene names denote mouse genes. Read coverage stops 1 residue before the CDR3 terminus; the germline J gene supplies the remainder. The chain combines TRBV13-1 with TRBJ1-5, with TRBD1 as a possible D gene (5 bases). The CDR3 totals 13 residues. The V end lost 3 bases, the J end lost 3 bases, and 7 bases lay between the germline ends. Per the germline V gene, CDR1 is NSHNY and CDR2 is SYGAGN. CDR3 protein: CASSAGANQAPLF. The sequenced part of the CDR3 DNA is TGTGCCAGCAGTGCTGGGGCCAACCAGGCTCCGCTT.

This clone turned up a few times. Gene labels here are mouse ones. Read data end 1 residue before the CDR3 end; the end is taken from the germline J gene. The chain employs TRBV3 and TRBJ1-1; D unclear. The CDR3 loop spans 14 amino acids. Germline assignment: CDR1 SNHLY and CDR2 FYNGKV (reference sequence). V dropped 5 bases and J dropped 2 bases, with 12 bases sitting between them. The CDR3 bases that were read are TGTGCCAGCAGCCTGTTTCAGGCCAACACAGAAGTCTTC. It encodes CASSLFQANTEVF. The entire CDR3 sequence reads CASSLFQANTEVFF.

This clone is medium-sized by share. Gene names refer to mouse genes. The read ends 1 residue shy of where the CDR3 ends; the end is completed using the germline J gene. The V and J genes are TRBV26 and TRBJ1-5; 10 bases fit TRBD1. Germline assignment: CDR1 KGHPV and CDR2 FQNQEV (reference sequence). V shed 4 bases and J 8 bases; nucleotides not matched to a gene: 5. This CDR3 is built from 14 residues. The covered CDR3 bases are TGTGCCAGCAGTCCGCCGGGACAGGGGAAGGCTCCGCTT. It yields the protein CASSPPGQGKAPL. The whole CDR3 sequence is CASSPPGQGKAPLF.

Only a few counts were recorded for this clone. The gene names here belong to mouse. The read finishes 1 residue shy of the CDR3 end, and the germline J gene is used to complete it. V and J are TRBV26 and TRBJ2-5, with D possibly matching TRBD1 (5 bases). CDR3 length equals 14 residues. Trimming left V 4 bases short and J 0 bases short, with 8 bases between. Per the germline V gene, CDR1 is KGHPV and CDR2 is FQNQEV (reference sequence). CDR3 bases read: TGTGCCAGCAGTCGCCAGGGAAACCAAGACACCCAGTAC. It encodes CASSRQGNQDTQY. The entire CDR3 is CASSRQGNQDTQYF. The variable domain in full, completed from reference TRBV26 and TRBJ2-5, reads NSKVIQTPRYLVKGQGQKAKMRCIPEKGHPVVFWYQQNKNNEFKFLINFQNQEVLQQIDMTEKRFSAECPSNSPCSLEIQSSEAGDSALYLCASSRQGNQDTQYFGPGTRLLVL.